A selection of T cell receptor beta chains follows, all from one sample in a study of cytomegalovirus exposure and HLA in healthy donors. Sequenced by immunoSEQ multiplex PCR; TCRdb stores in-frame clones only, minus some. The repertoire holds about 190,000 clones, around 86% seen once, with approximately 6% in the top ten. The material sequenced was PBMCs. These receptors all stem from a man aged 40-49 years in good health and CMV-seropositive. CDR3s include the opening cysteine and the closing phenylalanine or tryptophan. The D gene is left open where the match is weak. The listing skips clone size in some rows; elsewhere it reads once, few, many or a size class.

clone_size: NA; v_call: TRBV7-6; d_call: NA; j_call: TRBJ1-2; cdr3_aa: CASSSSGAGGYTF; cdr3_nt: TGTGCCAGCAGCTCGTCAGGGGCGGGCGGCTACACCTTC
clone_size: few; v_call: TRBV27; d_call: NA; j_call: TRBJ2-7; cdr3_aa: CASRQTDEQYF; cdr3_nt: TGTGCCAGCCGGCAGACAGACGAGCAGTACTTC
clone_size: once; v_call: TRBV7-2; d_call: TRBD1; j_call: TRBJ2-1; cdr3_aa: CASSLAGTGGGGEQFF; cdr3_nt: TGTGCCAGCAGCTTAGCCGGGACAGGGGGCGGGGGTGAGCAGTTCTTC
clone_size: NA; v_call: TRBV11-1; d_call: NA; j_call: TRBJ2-7; cdr3_aa: CASSPPWRSYEQYF; cdr3_nt: TGTGCCAGCAGCCCACCATGGAGGTCATACGAGCAGTACTTC
clone_size: NA; v_call: TRBV19; d_call: NA; j_call: TRBJ1-1; cdr3_aa: CASSIGSNTEAFF; cdr3_nt: TGTGCCAGTAGTATCGGGTCGAACACTGAAGCTTTCTTT
clone_size: NA; v_call: TRBV19; d_call: TRBD2; j_call: TRBJ2-4; cdr3_aa: CASSVPLTSGDLAKNIQYF; cdr3_nt: TGTGCCAGTAGTGTGCCTCTTACTAGCGGGGATCTAGCCAAAAACATTCAGTACTTC
clone_size: NA; v_call: TRBV15; d_call: TRBD1; j_call: TRBJ1-2; cdr3_aa: CATSRTGDGGYTF; cdr3_nt: TGTGCCACCAGCAGGACAGGGGACGGTGGCTACACCTTC
clone_size: NA; v_call: TRBV13; d_call: NA; j_call: TRBJ1-1; cdr3_aa: CASSLGAGLNTEAFF; cdr3_nt: TGTGCCAGCAGCTTAGGTGCAGGGTTGAACACTGAAGCTTTCTTT
clone_size: once; v_call: TRBV23-1; d_call: NA; j_call: TRBJ2-7; cdr3_aa: CASIPTPRRRPYEQYF; cdr3_nt: TGCGCCAGCATTCCTACCCCACGACGGAGACCCTACGAGCAGTACTTC
clone_size: NA; v_call: TRBV7-2; d_call: TRBD1; j_call: TRBJ1-2; cdr3_aa: CASSSGQGLFGYTF; cdr3_nt: TGTGCCAGCAGCTCCGGACAGGGGCTTTTTGGCTACACCTTC
clone_size: NA; v_call: TRBV27; d_call: TRBD2; j_call: TRBJ2-5; cdr3_aa: CASSLLAGVETQYF; cdr3_nt: TGTGCCAGCAGTTTATTAGCGGGAGTAGAGACCCAGTACTTC
clone_size: NA; v_call: TRBV15; d_call: TRBD1; j_call: TRBJ2-2; cdr3_aa: CATSRAPDRGFGELFF; cdr3_nt: TGTGCCACCAGCAGAGCCCCGGACAGGGGCTTCGGGGAGCTGTTTTTT
clone_size: NA; v_call: TRBV6-1; d_call: NA; j_call: TRBJ1-1; cdr3_aa: CASSEGTENTEAFF; cdr3_nt: TGTGCCAGCAGTGAAGGGACAGAGAACACTGAAGCTTTCTTT
clone_size: NA; v_call: TRBV15; d_call: TRBD2; j_call: TRBJ2-3; cdr3_aa: CATSGEGRADTQYF; cdr3_nt: TGTGCCACCAGCGGGGAGGGTAGGGCAGATACGCAGTATTTT
clone_size: NA; v_call: TRBV5-4; d_call: NA; j_call: TRBJ2-3; cdr3_aa: CASSLEASVSTDTQYF; cdr3_nt: TGTGCCAGCAGCTTGGAAGCTAGCGTGAGCACAGATACGCAGTATTTT
clone_size: NA; v_call: TRBV7-2; d_call: NA; j_call: TRBJ1-4; cdr3_aa: CASSSGALDEKLFF; cdr3_nt: TGTGCCAGCAGCTCGGGAGCCTTGGATGAAAAACTGTTTTTT
clone_size: NA; v_call: TRBV5-1; d_call: NA; j_call: TRBJ2-7; cdr3_aa: CASRGLVSGAVSSYEQYF; cdr3_nt: TGCGCCAGCAGAGGGCTGGTATCAGGGGCTGTCAGCTCCTACGAGCAGTACTTC
clone_size: NA; v_call: TRBV15; d_call: TRBD2; j_call: TRBJ2-3; cdr3_aa: CATSREAGAGGREGTDTQYF; cdr3_nt: TGTGCCACCAGCAGAGAGGCGGGGGCGGGGGGCAGGGAGGGAACAGATACGCAGTATTTT
clone_size: NA; v_call: TRBV7-2; d_call: NA; j_call: TRBJ1-1; cdr3_aa: CASSLGGGYAEAFF; cdr3_nt: TGTGCCAGCAGCCTTGGGGGGGGTTACGCTGAAGCTTTCTTT
clone_size: NA; v_call: TRBV27; d_call: NA; j_call: TRBJ2-7; cdr3_aa: CASSSGQFYEQYF; cdr3_nt: TGTGCCAGCAGTTCAGGACAGTTCTACGAGCAGTACTTC
clone_size: NA; v_call: TRBV9; d_call: NA; j_call: TRBJ2-5; cdr3_aa: CASSVSGQRETQYF; cdr3_nt: TGTGCCAGCAGCGTGAGCGGGCAGAGGGAGACCCAGTACTTC
clone_size: NA; v_call: TRBV5-6; d_call: NA; j_call: TRBJ1-2; cdr3_aa: CASSSPTQGNYGYTF; cdr3_nt: TGTGCCAGCAGCTCTCCGACCCAGGGGAACTATGGCTACACCTTC
clone_size: once; v_call: TRBV2; d_call: NA; j_call: TRBJ1-6; cdr3_aa: CASRMRTASSYNSPLHF; cdr3_nt: TGTGCCAGCAGAATGAGGACAGCTAGCTCCTATAATTCACCCCTCCACTTT
clone_size: few; v_call: TRBV9; d_call: NA; j_call: TRBJ2-7; cdr3_aa: CASSVTPSGEQYF; cdr3_nt: TGTGCCAGCAGCGTGACTCCTTCGGGGGAGCAGTACTTC
clone_size: NA; v_call: TRBV9; d_call: NA; j_call: TRBJ1-2; cdr3_aa: CASSGHWTYGYTF; cdr3_nt: TGTGCCAGCAGCGGCCACTGGACATATGGCTACACCTTC
clone_size: NA; v_call: TRBV5-1; d_call: NA; j_call: TRBJ2-5; cdr3_aa: CASGKTGNQETQYF; cdr3_nt: TGCGCCAGCGGTAAAACAGGGAACCAAGAGACCCAGTACTTC
clone_size: NA; v_call: TRBV15; d_call: NA; j_call: TRBJ1-2; cdr3_aa: CATSRVARDYGYTF; cdr3_nt: TGTGCCACCAGCAGAGTGGCCAGGGACTATGGCTACACCTTC
clone_size: NA; v_call: TRBV4-1; d_call: NA; j_call: TRBJ1-1; cdr3_aa: CASSRGVVVNTEAFF; cdr3_nt: TGCGCCAGCAGCCGGGGGGTGGTGGTGAACACTGAAGCTTTCTTT
clone_size: NA; v_call: TRBV4-3; d_call: TRBD1; j_call: TRBJ2-5; cdr3_aa: CASSRLTGAAETQYF; cdr3_nt: TGCGCCAGCAGCCGACTGACAGGGGCGGCAGAGACCCAGTACTTC
clone_size: NA; v_call: TRBV6-5; d_call: NA; j_call: TRBJ2-1; cdr3_aa: CASSSDTHNEQFF; cdr3_nt: TGTGCCAGCAGTTCGGACACACACAATGAGCAGTTCTTC
clone_size: once; v_call: TRBV6-4; d_call: NA; j_call: TRBJ1-2; cdr3_aa: CASSDSRGYGYTF; cdr3_nt: TGTGCCAGCAGTGACTCACGAGGGTATGGCTACACCTTC
clone_size: NA; v_call: TRBV6-1; d_call: TRBD1; j_call: TRBJ2-1; cdr3_aa: CAMGRTGTVYNEQFF; cdr3_nt: TGTGCCATGGGTCGCACCGGGACAGTCTACAATGAGCAGTTCTTC
clone_size: once; v_call: TRBV6-1; d_call: NA; j_call: TRBJ1-5; cdr3_aa: CAVCRGRDVQPQHF; cdr3_nt: TGTGCCGTGTGCAGGGGCAGGGACGTTCAGCCCCAGCATTTT
clone_size: NA; v_call: TRBV9; d_call: TRBD2; j_call: TRBJ2-5; cdr3_aa: CARSGLAGGLGETQYF; cdr3_nt: TGTGCCCGCAGCGGACTAGCGGGGGGACTTGGAGAGACCCAGTACTTC
clone_size: NA; v_call: TRBV2; d_call: TRBD1; j_call: TRBJ2-7; cdr3_aa: CASRGQGSDEQYF; cdr3_nt: TGTGCCAGCAGAGGACAGGGGAGCGACGAGCAGTACTTC
clone_size: NA; v_call: TRBV5-4; d_call: TRBD1; j_call: TRBJ2-5; cdr3_aa: CASSSSGGSGETQYF; cdr3_nt: TGTGCCAGCAGCTCCTCAGGGGGCTCAGGGGAGACCCAGTACTTC
clone_size: few; v_call: TRBV5-6; d_call: NA; j_call: TRBJ2-7; cdr3_aa: CASSLVSQGYSEQYF; cdr3_nt: TGTGCCAGCAGCTTGGTGTCGCAGGGGTATAGCGAGCAGTACTTC
clone_size: NA; v_call: TRBV30; d_call: TRBD1; j_call: TRBJ1-2; cdr3_aa: CAWSVLGQGKGIGYTF; cdr3_nt: TGTGCCTGGAGTGTATTAGGACAGGGCAAAGGGATTGGCTACACCTTC
clone_size: NA; v_call: TRBV4-3; d_call: TRBD2; j_call: TRBJ2-3; cdr3_aa: CASSQTAGVSDTQYF; cdr3_nt: TGCGCCAGCAGCCAAACAGCGGGGGTTTCAGATACGCAGTATTTT
clone_size: NA; v_call: TRBV7-3; d_call: NA; j_call: TRBJ1-2; cdr3_aa: CASSLITGPRYGYTF; cdr3_nt: TGTGCCAGCAGCTTAATAACAGGCCCGAGATATGGCTACACCTTC
clone_size: once; v_call: TRBV21-1; d_call: NA; j_call: TRBJ1-4; cdr3_aa: CASSKVEAPLGNEKLFF; cdr3_nt: TGTGCCAGCAGCAAAGTTGAGGCCCCGCTAGGTAATGAAAAACTGTTTTTT
clone_size: NA; v_call: TRBV29-1; d_call: NA; j_call: TRBJ2-5; cdr3_aa: CSVDAGYQETQYF; cdr3_nt: TGCAGCGTTGACGCGGGCTACCAAGAGACCCAGTACTTC
clone_size: NA; v_call: TRBV28; d_call: NA; j_call: TRBJ1-6; cdr3_aa: CASSLGQFAYNSPLHF; cdr3_nt: TGTGCCAGCAGTTTGGGGCAATTCGCCTATAATTCACCCCTCCACTTT
clone_size: few; v_call: TRBV9; d_call: TRBD1; j_call: TRBJ2-2; cdr3_aa: CASSETGTANTGELFF; cdr3_nt: TGTGCCAGCAGCGAAACCGGGACAGCGAACACCGGGGAGCTGTTTTTT
clone_size: NA; v_call: TRBV30; d_call: NA; j_call: TRBJ1-5; cdr3_aa: CAWRGGGAANQPQHF; cdr3_nt: TGTGCCTGGAGGGGTGGAGGGGCGGCGAATCAGCCCCAGCATTTT
clone_size: NA; v_call: TRBV7-9; d_call: NA; j_call: TRBJ2-3; cdr3_aa: CASSLGQPADTQYF; cdr3_nt: TGTGCCAGCAGCTTAGGCCAACCGGCAGATACGCAGTATTTT
clone_size: few; v_call: TRBV4-3; d_call: TRBD1; j_call: TRBJ2-7; cdr3_aa: CASSPSGTGTYEQYF; cdr3_nt: TGCGCCAGCAGCCCCTCCGGGACAGGGACCTACGAGCAGTACTTC
clone_size: NA; v_call: TRBV19; d_call: NA; j_call: TRBJ2-1; cdr3_aa: CASSGQGSYNEQFF; cdr3_nt: TGTGCCAGTAGTGGCCAGGGTTCCTACAATGAGCAGTTCTTC
clone_size: NA; v_call: TRBV5-1; d_call: NA; j_call: TRBJ2-2; cdr3_aa: CASSLGRFEATGELFF; cdr3_nt: TGCGCCAGCAGCTTGGGCCGGTTTGAAGCCACCGGGGAGCTGTTTTTT
clone_size: few; v_call: TRBV7-9; d_call: NA; j_call: TRBJ2-3; cdr3_aa: CASGGIRPDTQYF; cdr3_nt: TGTGCCAGCGGCGGGATCCGACCAGATACGCAGTATTTT